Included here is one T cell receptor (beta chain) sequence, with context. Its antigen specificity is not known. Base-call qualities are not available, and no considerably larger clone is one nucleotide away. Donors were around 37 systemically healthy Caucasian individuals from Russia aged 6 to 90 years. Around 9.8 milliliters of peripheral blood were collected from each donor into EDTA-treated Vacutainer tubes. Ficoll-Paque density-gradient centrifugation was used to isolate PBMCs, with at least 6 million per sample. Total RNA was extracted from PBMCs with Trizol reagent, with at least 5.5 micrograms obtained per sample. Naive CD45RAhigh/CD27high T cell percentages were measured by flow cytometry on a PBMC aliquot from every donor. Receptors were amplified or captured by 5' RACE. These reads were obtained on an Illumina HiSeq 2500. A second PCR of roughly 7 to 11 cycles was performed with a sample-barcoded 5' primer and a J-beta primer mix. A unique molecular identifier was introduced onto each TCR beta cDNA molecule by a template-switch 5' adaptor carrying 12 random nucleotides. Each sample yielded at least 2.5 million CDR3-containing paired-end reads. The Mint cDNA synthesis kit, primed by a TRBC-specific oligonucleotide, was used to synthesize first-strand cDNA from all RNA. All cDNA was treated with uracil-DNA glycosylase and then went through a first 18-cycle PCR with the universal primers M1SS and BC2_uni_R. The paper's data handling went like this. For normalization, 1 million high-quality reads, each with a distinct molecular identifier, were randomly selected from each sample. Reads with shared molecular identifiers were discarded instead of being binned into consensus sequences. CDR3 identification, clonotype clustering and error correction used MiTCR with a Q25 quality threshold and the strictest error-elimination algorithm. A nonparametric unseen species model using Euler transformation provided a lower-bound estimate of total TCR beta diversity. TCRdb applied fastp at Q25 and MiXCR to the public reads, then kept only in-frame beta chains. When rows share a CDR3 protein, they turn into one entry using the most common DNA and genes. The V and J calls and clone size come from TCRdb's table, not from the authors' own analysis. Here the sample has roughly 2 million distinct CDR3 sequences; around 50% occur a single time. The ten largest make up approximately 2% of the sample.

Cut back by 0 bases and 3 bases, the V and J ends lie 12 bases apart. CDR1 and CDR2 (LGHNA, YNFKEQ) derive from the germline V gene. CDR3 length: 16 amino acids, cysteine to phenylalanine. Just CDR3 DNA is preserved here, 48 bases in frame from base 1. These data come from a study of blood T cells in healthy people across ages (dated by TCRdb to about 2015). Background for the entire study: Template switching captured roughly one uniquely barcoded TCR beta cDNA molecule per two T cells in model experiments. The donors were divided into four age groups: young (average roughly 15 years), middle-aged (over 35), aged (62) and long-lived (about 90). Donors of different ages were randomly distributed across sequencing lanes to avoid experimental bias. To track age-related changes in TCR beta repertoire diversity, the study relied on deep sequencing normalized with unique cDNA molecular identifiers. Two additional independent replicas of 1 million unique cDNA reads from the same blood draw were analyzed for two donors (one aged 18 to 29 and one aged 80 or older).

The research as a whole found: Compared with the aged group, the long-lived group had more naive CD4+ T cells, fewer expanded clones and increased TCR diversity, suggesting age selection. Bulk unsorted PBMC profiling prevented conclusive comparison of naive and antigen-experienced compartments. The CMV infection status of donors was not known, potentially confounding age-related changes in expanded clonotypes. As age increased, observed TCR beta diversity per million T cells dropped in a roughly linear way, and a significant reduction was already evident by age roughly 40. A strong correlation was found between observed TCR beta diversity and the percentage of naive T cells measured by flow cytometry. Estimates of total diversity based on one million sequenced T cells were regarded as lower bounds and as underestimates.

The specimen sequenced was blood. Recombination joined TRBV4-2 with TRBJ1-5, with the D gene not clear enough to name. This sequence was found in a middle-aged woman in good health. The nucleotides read TGTGCCAGCAGCCAAGATCCAGGTAGAGACAATCAGCCCCAGCATTTT. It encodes CASSQDPGRDNQPQHF.